What follows are 17 T cell receptor beta chains derived from one specimen sequenced in a study of CD8 T cells in ankylosing spondylitis. Via MiXCR, TCRdb re-called the 5' RACE reads, giving one row per CDR3 protein. The profile shows 450,000 to 550,000 distinct CDR3 sequences, roughly 5.2% of them singletons. Study-level results: Typical of ankylosing spondylitis blood, it appeared, was a TCR beta motif of eight highly homologous variants.

Antigens for these TCRs are unknown. The sequenced sample consisted of blood, either unsorted or a sorted T cell fraction (not recorded which). Receptors were obtained from a male donor with ankylosing spondylitis.

This clonotype has at least ten counts. CDR3 loop: CAISEEGNQPQHF. DNA of the CDR3: TGTGCCATCAGTGAGGAGGGGAATCAGCCCCAGCATTTT. The chain recombines TRBV10-3 with TRBJ1-5; D is possibly TRBD1 (5 bases). V lost 2 bases to trimming and J lost 4 bases, with 6 bases between them. This CDR3 is built from 13 residues. Germline loops: CDR1 ENHRY, CDR2 SYGVKD.

This clonotype appeared many times. This chain links TRBV11-2 with TRBJ2-5, with D perhaps being TRBD1 or TRBD2 (5 bases each). The CDR3 runs to 14 residues. V lost 2 bases, J lost 5 bases, and 12 bases lay in between. Germline values: CDR1 SGHAT, CDR2 FQNNGV. Written as DNA, the CDR3 is TGTGCCAGCAGCTTACTGGGGGTTGGGGAGACCCAGTACTTC. Translation: CASSLLGVGETQYF.

This clonotype occurred many times. The rearrangement links TRBV7-2 to TRBJ1-5; D is ambiguous. This CDR3 spans 14 amino acids. The germline V gene encodes CDR1 SGHTA and CDR2 FQGNSA. The V and J ends lost 1 base and 4 bases respectively, with 8 bases between them. CDR3 sequence reads: CASSLDGPNQPQHF. CDR3 nucleotide sequence: TGTGCCAGCAGCTTAGATGGGCCAAATCAGCCCCAGCATTTT. The whole variable domain, remainder taken from reference TRBV7-2 and TRBJ1-5, is GAGVSQSPSNKVTEKGKDVELRCDPISGHTALYWYRQSLGQGLEFLIYFQGNSAPDKSGLPSDRFSAERTGGSVSTLTIQRTQQEDSAVYLCASSLDGPNQPQHFGDGTRLSIL.

This clonotype was observed many times. This sequence joins TRBV28 and TRBJ2-3; the match to TRBD1 covers 10 bases. The CDR3 consists of 16 residues. V was pared by 5 bases and J by 2 bases, with 7 bases of the junction left unmatched. Per the germline V gene, CDR1 is MDHEN and CDR2 is SYDVKM. CDR3 sequence reads: CASSPIGTGDTDTQYF. DNA for the CDR3: TGTGCCAGCAGTCCAATTGGGACAGGGGACACAGATACGCAGTATTTT.

The J gene is TRBJ2-7, the V gene TRBV7-9, with a tentative D call TRBD2 (6 bases). This CDR3 has 15 amino acids. The germline V gene has CDR1 SEHNR and CDR2 FQNEAQ (reference sequence). The V end was cut by 5 bases, the J end by 5 bases, with 19 bases between. CDR3 loop: CASSGKDYPQNEQYF. The CDR3 coding sequence is TGTGCCAGCAGCGGTAAGGACTACCCCCAAAACGAGCAGTACTTC.

This clonotype was observed at least ten times. The chain recombines TRBV20-1 with TRBJ1-1; the match to TRBD1 covers 10 bases. The CDR3 sequence is 13 residues long. V shed 4 bases and J 7 bases; nucleotides not matched to a gene: 6. Germline CDR1 is DFQATT and CDR2 is SNEGSKA (reference sequence). The CDR3 sequence is CSAKGQGLGEAFF. The CDR3, as DNA: TGCAGTGCTAAGGGACAGGGGCTTGGTGAAGCTTTCTTT.

The chain carries TRBV15 and TRBJ2-7, with 10 bases aligning to TRBD2. The CDR3 extends over 19 amino acids. V lost 0 bases to trimming and J lost 0 bases; unmatched junction nucleotides: 11. Germline V gene lookup returns CDR1 LNHNV and CDR2 YYDKDF (reference sequence). This CDR3 is CATSRDNLGLAYSSYEQYF. The CDR3 nucleotides are TGTGCCACCAGCAGAGATAATTTGGGACTAGCGTACAGCTCCTACGAGCAGTACTTC.

This clonotype was detected only a few times. This chain connects TRBV18 to TRBJ2-5; D not resolved. This CDR3 comprises 14 residues. CDR1 KGHSH and CDR2 LQKENI come from the germline V gene. V gave up 0 bases and J gave up 1 base, with 6 bases separating them. CDR3 protein: CASSPPGVQETQYF. The CDR3 DNA sequence: TGTGCCAGCTCACCACCAGGAGTCCAAGAGACCCAGTACTTC. Supplemented by reference TRBV18 and TRBJ2-5, the full variable domain reads NAGVMQNPRHLVRRRGQEARLRCSPMKGHSHVYWYRQLPEEGLKFMVYLQKENIIDESGMPKERFSAEFPKEGPSILRIQQVVRGDSAAYFCASSPPGVQETQYFGPGTRLLVL.

This clonotype has just a few counts. The chain combines TRBV11-2 with TRBJ2-5, with 7 positions matching TRBD2. The germline CDR1 and CDR2 sequences are SGHAT and FQNNGV. The trim removed 1 base at V and 5 bases at J, leaving 10 bases unmatched. The CDR3 loop spans 16 amino acids. CDR3 protein: CASSLGFGGGWETQYF. The CDR3 DNA sequence: TGTGCCAGCAGCTTAGGGTTTGGGGGGGGTTGGGAGACCCAGTACTTC.

In its sample, this clonotype was seen many times. This chain uses TRBV9 with TRBJ2-5, with D possibly matching TRBD1 (5 bases). The CDR3 covers 16 residues. With 0 bases removed from V and 4 bases from J, the gap between germline ends came to 16 bases. Per germline, CDR1 SGDLS and CDR2 YYNGEE. The DNA for the CDR3 is TGTGCCAGCAGCGTAGCTGGGCAGGGAAATCGAGAGACCCAGTACTTC. Residues: CASSVAGQGNRETQYF.

At least ten counts were recorded for this clonotype. The rearrangement uses TRBV7-2 and TRBJ2-5; 7 nucleotides line up with TRBD2. This CDR3 has 15 amino acids. Germline V gene sequence: CDR1 SGHTA, CDR2 FQGNSA. Trimming removed 5 bases from V and 1 base from J; junction bases left unmatched: 7. The CDR3 nucleotides are TGTGCCAGCAGCGAAACTCTAGCGGTCCAAGAGACCCAGTACTTC. It codes for CASSETLAVQETQYF. Supplemented by reference TRBV7-2 and TRBJ2-5, the full variable domain reads GAGVSQSPSNKVTEKGKDVELRCDPISGHTALYWYRQSLGQGLEFLIYFQGNSAPDKSGLPSDRFSAERTGGSVSTLTIQRTQQEDSAVYLCASSETLAVQETQYFGPGTRLLVL.

This clonotype came up many times. V usage is TRBV20-1 and J usage is TRBJ2-7, with 8 bases fitting TRBD2. V gave up 3 bases and J gave up 5 bases; unmatched junction bases: 9. The CDR3 is 14 residues long. The germline V gene encodes CDR1 DFQATT and CDR2 SNEGSKA (reference sequence). The CDR3 coding sequence is TGCAGTGCTAGTCCAGCGGGGGCCAGGGACGAGCAGTACTTC. Encoded protein: CSASPAGARDEQYF.

This clonotype was recorded many times. V gene TRBV6-5 combines with J gene TRBJ1-1; D gene ambiguous. The V and J ends lost 2 bases and 3 bases respectively, with 7 bases between them. Germline CDR1 MNHEY, CDR2 SVGAGI. The CDR3 totals 13 residues. The CDR3 loop reads CASSYERDTEAFF. In DNA, the CDR3 is TGTGCCAGCAGTTACGAGAGGGACACTGAAGCTTTCTTT.

This clonotype was seen at least ten times. A read error may produce the germline difference seen at one junction end. The J gene is TRBJ2-3, the V gene TRBV7-9, with 7 bases aligning to TRBD1. Germline V gives CDR1 SEHNR, CDR2 FQNEAQ (reference sequence). The CDR3 sequence is 15 residues long. CDR3 region: CASSLDRERRDTQYF. The CDR3 DNA is TGTGCCAGCAGTTTAGACAGGGAAAGAAGGGATACGCAGTATTTT.

This clonotype was found many times. V is TRBV12-3 or TRBV12-4 and J is TRBJ2-7; maybe TRBD1 (6 bases). The CDR3 loop spans 13 amino acids. Trimming left V 2 bases short and J 3 bases short, with 8 bases between. CDR3 loop: CASSLTGIYEQYF. The DNA for the CDR3 is TGTGCCAGCAGTTTAACAGGGATCTACGAGCAGTACTTC.

The chain carries TRBV4-3 and TRBJ1-6, with 8 bases identical to TRBD1. Germline lookup yields CDR1 LGHNA and CDR2 YSLEER. V trimming: 2 bases; J trimming: 6 bases; junction bases outside the gene matches: 6. This CDR3 is built from 16 residues. The CDR3 DNA reads as TGCGCCAGCAGCCAACCTCGGGACAGGTTTAATTCACCCCTCCACTTT. Residues: CASSQPRDRFNSPLHF.

This clonotype was found a few times. V is TRBV7-9 and J is TRBJ2-1; 7 bases fit TRBD1. The CDR3 contains 16 residues. V gave up 5 bases and J gave up 5 bases; unmatched junction bases: 12. The germline V gene has CDR1 SEHNR and CDR2 FQNEAQ (reference sequence). Here the CDR3 reads CASSPRFRGSNNEQFF. Here the CDR3 DNA reads TGTGCCAGCAGCCCCCGGTTCAGGGGGTCCAACAATGAGCAGTTCTTC.